The table lists the clone carrying this T cell receptor (beta chain) with a few counts. Its antigen is not identified. Per the germline V gene, CDR1 is SGHRS and CDR2 is YFSETQ. The V end lost 0 bases, the J end lost 5 bases, and 6 bases lay between the germline ends. This CDR3 is built from 13 residues. The entry originates in a study of CD4 T cells in relation to SARS-CoV-2 and coronaviruses. Study at large: PBMCs were cultured with antigen for over nine days before TCR beta sequencing.

Unexposed donor CD4+ T cells date from about 2011-2018, before the COVID-19 pandemic. After around nine days of culture, CD4+ T cells were isolated. Cells permitting, SARS-CoV-2 S/N and four cold-coronavirus spikes were tested on unexposed-donor CD4+ T cells. Assay: immunoSEQ multiplex PCR; the TCRdb copy retains only in-frame clones and omits some. Of around 20,000 clones detected, roughly 80% appear once; the ten largest clones hold roughly 22%. Study findings and constraints: Compared with monoreactive clones, crossreactive clones showed significantly weaker SARS-CoV-2 expansion. Roughly 65% of donors had memory CD4+ clonotypes crossrecognizing SARS-CoV-2 and common cold coronavirus spike.

V is TRBV5-1 and J is TRBJ2-1; D gene unclear. Sample: CD4+ T cells from PBMCs, cultured in vitro. The TCR comes from a human donor in good health. CDR3 amino acids: CASSLVRDNEQFF. The CDR3 DNA reads as TGCGCCAGCAGCTTGGTCCGGGACAATGAGCAGTTCTTC.